This note documents a single TCR beta chain sequence. Only in-frame clones appear in the TCRdb table, and some are missing; sequencing was by immunoSEQ multiplex PCR. The sample has under 100,000 clones; 90% are singletons. The sample is drawn from a study of blood T cell repertoires in COVID-19. Overall study: The United States, Italy and Spain were the sources of the acute and convalescent COVID-19 samples. From T cells, B-cell-depleted T cells, or PBMCs came the material, which was cDNA or gDNA.

This CDR3 region has 13 residues. The germline CDR1 and CDR2 sequences are WSHSY and SAAADI. Between the trimmed V and J ends, which lost 4 bases and 6 bases, there was a span of 12 bases. V is TRBV10-2 and J is TRBJ1-2, with D perhaps TRBD1 (6 bases). The receptor comes from a man aged 50-59 years with acute or convalescent COVID-19. Sample: peripheral blood. CDR3 bases: TGCGCCAGCAGTGGGGGGCGCCTTAATGGCTACACCTTC. Protein: CASSGGRLNGYTF.